This TCR beta chain was sequenced during a study of shared clonotypes between healthy human individuals. Background on the study: Donors had three CD4 naive, three CD4 memory, two CD8 naive and one CD8 memory plate apiece.

This clone was seen more than once but under ten times. CDR3 length: 12 amino acids. V gave up 5 bases and J gave up 7 bases, with 9 bases separating them. CDR1 and CDR2 (germline): MNHEY, SVGAGI. At the deep level, the assay was run. 200 to 250 ng DNA, around 30,000 T cell genomes, went into each sorted-subset replicate PCR. As processed by the authors: As immunoSEQ supplied junction-only sequences (without quality scores), filtering differed. Clones were read by immunoSEQ multiplex PCR, and TCRdb kept only the in-frame ones, dropping some. V and J calls and clone size are as listed in that table; D and trimming were resolved from the DNA. The profile shows about 710,000 clones, around 73% of them singletons.

This receptor was obtained from a woman aged 25 to 39 in good health. The sequencing sample was made of memory CD4+ T cells sorted from blood. Subset described: CD45RA-negative fraction. The chain employs TRBV6-5 and TRBJ1-5, with D possibly TRBD1 on 6 matching bases. DNA of the CDR3: TGTGCCAGCAGTCAGACAGGACAGCCCCAGCATTTT. Protein sequence: CASSQTGQPQHF.